Each of the 9 T cell receptor beta chains below was sequenced from the same sample in a study of neurological immune-mediated disorders. MiXCR, applied by TCRdb to the 5' RACE reads, yields one record per CDR3 protein. Here the sample spans over 35,000 distinct CDR3 sequences, about 3.8% being singletons. Specimen: PBMCs. These receptors were taken from a man aged 25 to 40 with multiple sclerosis.

This clonotype has a count of ten or more. V gene TRBV7-9 combines with J gene TRBJ1-4; no reliable D call. Germline assignment: CDR1 SEHNR and CDR2 FQNEAQ (reference sequence). V gave up 8 bases and J gave up 5 bases, with 15 bases separating them. The CDR3 totals 14 residues. In DNA, the CDR3 is TGTGCCAGCCGAGAGGGAGGTATAAATGAAAAACTGTTTTTT. This encodes CASREGGINEKLFF.

This clonotype was recorded a few times. This sequence joins TRBV5-1 and TRBJ1-2, with 8 positions matching TRBD1. CDR3 length: 13 residues. V lost 4 bases to trimming and J lost 6 bases; unmatched junction nucleotides: 5. Germline CDR1 reads SGHRS; CDR2 reads YFSETQ. This CDR3 is CASSAGQGHGYTF. In DNA form, the CDR3 reads TGCGCCAGCAGCGCTGGACAGGGTCATGGCTACACCTTC. The whole variable domain, filled in from reference TRBV5-1 and TRBJ1-2, reads KAGVTQTPRYLIKTRGQQVTLSCSPISGHRSVSWYQQTPGQGLQFLFEYFSETQRNKGNFPGRFSGRQFSNSRSEMNVSTLELGDSALYLCASSAGQGHGYTFGSGTRLTVV.

This clonotype came up many times. The chain recombines TRBV9 with TRBJ2-1; D gene ambiguous. The germline V and J ends were trimmed by 0 bases and 12 bases, with 10 bases remaining between them. CDR1 and CDR2 (germline): SGDLS, YYNGEE. The CDR3 is made up of 12 amino acids. The CDR3 here is CASSVDGSGQFF. CDR3 DNA: TGTGCCAGCAGCGTAGATGGGTCCGGGCAGTTCTTC.

This clonotype was observed at least ten times. The V gene is TRBV7-8, the J gene TRBJ2-5, with D unresolved. This CDR3 comprises 13 residues. V gave up 5 bases and J gave up 5 bases, with 12 bases separating them. Germline CDR1 reads SGHVS; CDR2 reads FQNEAQ. The CDR3, as DNA: TGTGCCAGCAGCCCCTTTGTTGGGGAGACCCAGTACTTC. It translates to CASSPFVGETQYF.

This clonotype was recorded many times. V gene TRBV18 combines with J gene TRBJ2-3, with D hard to call. The CDR3 loop spans 13 amino acids. The germline CDR1 and CDR2 sequences are KGHSH and LQKENI. The V end lost 5 bases, the J end lost 0 bases, and 6 bases lay between the germline ends. The DNA for the CDR3 is TGTGCCAGCTCATCCTCTAGCACAGATACGCAGTATTTT. This codes for CASSSSSTDTQYF.

Many counts were recorded for this clonotype. The rearrangement joins TRBV9 to TRBJ2-2, with D perhaps matching TRBD1 (6 bases). This CDR3 contains 15 residues. V lost 0 bases, J lost 6 bases, and 12 bases lay in between. Looked up from germline, CDR1 is SGDLS and CDR2 is YYNGEE. CDR3 sequence: CASSVAVGGAGELFF. In DNA form, the CDR3 reads TGTGCCAGCAGCGTAGCCGTTGGGGGCGCCGGGGAGCTGTTTTTT.

The V and J genes are TRBV20-1 and TRBJ2-2; D remains ambiguous. Germline V lookup: CDR1 DFQATT, CDR2 SNEGSKA (reference sequence). The CDR3 is 13 amino acids. V was clipped by 6 bases and J by 8 bases, with 16 bases between them. In DNA, the CDR3 is TGCAGTGCCCGAACGACCGGGCAGGGGGAGCTGTTTTTT. Encoded protein: CSARTTGQGELFF.

The chain combines TRBV20-1 with TRBJ2-1; a possible D gene is TRBD2 (6 bases). The CDR3 covers 16 residues. Trimming pared 0 bases from V and 4 bases from J, leaving 16 bases between. Per the germline V gene, CDR1 is DFQATT and CDR2 is SNEGSKA (reference sequence). CDR3 loop: CSARDSVAGGYNEQFF. In DNA, the CDR3 is TGCAGTGCTAGAGATTCCGTCGCTGGGGGGTACAATGAGCAGTTCTTC.

V usage is TRBV7-9 and J usage is TRBJ2-5, with D unclear. The germline V gene encodes CDR1 SEHNR and CDR2 FQNEAQ (reference sequence). The CDR3 is 15 residues long. The V end was cut by 0 bases, the J end by 1 base, with 9 bases between. CDR3 in DNA: TGTGCCAGCAGCTTAGCGCTGGGCGGCCAAGAGACCCAGTACTTC. This gives the protein CASSLALGGQETQYF.